This T cell receptor (beta chain) was identified during a study of T cell repertoires in cytomegalovirus infection. TCRdb processed the reads anew with MiXCR; each CDR3 protein has one entry. This sample yields around 300,000 distinct CDR3 sequences, of which roughly 26% are seen a single time; over 11% belongs to the top ten. Germline CDR1 and CDR2: SNHLY and FYNNEI. V lost 1 base, J lost 6 bases, and 6 bases lay in between. The CDR3 sequence is 13 residues long. This sequence was found in a human donor in good health (CMV status not recorded). Some clones in this sample may be carry-over from other donors' samples. The specimen was PBMCs. The J gene is TRBJ2-2, the V gene TRBV2; no firm D call. CDR3 coding DNA: TGTGCCAGCAGTGAAGAGGGATCCGGGGAGCTGTTTTTT. This gives the protein CASSEEGSGELFF.